This T cell receptor (beta chain) originates from a study of cytomegalovirus exposure and HLA in healthy donors. Whole-study context: Researchers previously reported finding roughly 120 million unique TCR beta sequences from 170 million or so T cells.

A note on this clone: Its specificity is unknown.

CDR3 length equals 16 residues. Both 60 Vbeta primers and 13 Jbeta primers went into the PCR. Generated by immunoSEQ multiplex PCR, the TCRdb table keeps only in-frame clones and is missing some. This sample has some 120,000 clones, with approximately 61% found just once. Study observations and caveats: A later analysis by the authors found several of the most significant clusters apparently linked to common viral pathogens. Most likely, a cluster of highly shared sequence variants arose as a sequencing artifact.

Material for sequencing was PBMCs. This TCR was recovered from a man in his thirties or forties in good health and CMV-seropositive. V gene TRBV21-1 combines with J gene TRBJ2-3; the table's D call, TRBD2, was not checked against the DNA. TRBV21-1 is a pseudogene segment. The CDR3 sequence is CASSRGLAASTDTQYF. The CDR3 coding sequence is TGTGCCAGCAGCCGCGGACTAGCGGCAAGCACAGATACGCAGTATTTT.